This T cell receptor beta chain was obtained from a study of Graves' ophthalmopathy and Graves' hyperthyroidism. The wider study: The collection of peripheral blood took place at initial diagnosis, before any treatment.

Per the germline V gene, CDR1 is MDHEN and CDR2 is SYDVKM. Deletions cut 8 bases from V and 2 bases from J, with 9 bases between. The CDR3 loop spans 12 amino acids. Scientists amplified the TCR beta CDR3 regions from RNA transcripts. The authors performed first-round RT-PCR with HTBI primers and then a second-round multiplex PCR. Using its own MiXCR run on the multiplex PCR reads, TCRdb lists one record per CDR3 protein. The sample contains about 390,000 distinct CDR3 sequences, 17% of which appear only once. Notes on this clonotype: What it recognizes is unknown.

Diagnosis relied on clinical symptoms, serum thyroxine, TRAb, thyroid ultrasound and orbital computed tomography. Study results and limitations: Ophthalmopathy versus stable hyperthyroidism: 13-signature model gave just under 90% sensitivity, approximately 80% specificity. Sensitivity of approximately 70% and specificity of 72% to 80% were achieved by the model that predicted ophthalmopathy progression.

The genes are TRBV28 and TRBJ1-2; D gene unclear. The receptor's source is an adult woman with stable Graves' hyperthyroidism. The sequenced material came from peripheral blood. The CDR3: CASVETNYGYTF. The CDR3 bases are TGTGCCAGCGTAGAAACGAACTATGGCTACACCTTC.